The 2 T cell receptor beta chains below were found in one sample sequenced in a study of CD8 T cells in ankylosing spondylitis. MiXCR was run by TCRdb on the 5' RACE reads, yielding one entry per CDR3 protein. The table records about 260,000 distinct CDR3 sequences, roughly 25% of them present only once. Sequencing used blood, either unsorted or a sorted T cell fraction (not recorded which). These receptors came from a male donor with ankylosing spondylitis or in good health (not recorded which).

This clonotype was found many times. This chain uses TRBV20-1 with TRBJ2-3; no clear D. The CDR3 runs to 14 residues. The V and J ends lost 6 bases and 0 bases respectively, with 13 bases between them. The V gene's germline CDR1 is DFQATT and CDR2 SNEGSKA (reference sequence). CDR3 DNA: TGCAGTGCCACGTCCGTATCTAGCACAGATACGCAGTATTTT. This sequence encodes CSATSVSSTDTQYF.

This clonotype was recorded a few times. The chain is built from TRBV10-3 and TRBJ1-1; TRBD1 is a possible D gene (5 bases). CDR3 size: 14 residues. Germline V gene data show CDR1 as ENHRY and CDR2 as SYGVKD. The V end was cut by 5 bases, the J end by 5 bases, with 15 bases between. This CDR3 is CAISLGGTQTEAFF. The CDR3 DNA reads TGTGCCATCAGTCTCGGGGGGACTCAGACTGAAGCTTTCTTT.